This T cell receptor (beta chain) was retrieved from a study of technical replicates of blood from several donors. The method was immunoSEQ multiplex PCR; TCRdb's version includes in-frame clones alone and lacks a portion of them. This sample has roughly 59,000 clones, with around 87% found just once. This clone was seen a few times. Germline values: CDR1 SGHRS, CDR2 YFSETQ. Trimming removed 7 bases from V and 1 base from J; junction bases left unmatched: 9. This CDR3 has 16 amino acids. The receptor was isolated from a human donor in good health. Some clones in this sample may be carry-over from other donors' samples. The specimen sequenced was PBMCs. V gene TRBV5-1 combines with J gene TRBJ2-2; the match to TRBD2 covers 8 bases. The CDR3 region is CASLAGGSGNTGELFF. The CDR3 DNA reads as TGCGCCAGCCTTGCGGGGGGCTCGGGGAACACCGGGGAGCTGTTTTTT.